This entry features one TCR beta chain sequence. This entry is derived from a study of shared T cell receptors in the human thymus. Sequencing was performed with immunoSEQ multiplex PCR; in TCRdb, only in-frame clones are kept and a portion is missing. The sample holds about 710,000 clones; around 87% are singletons and the top ten take 0.0094%. The CDR3 totals 15 residues. Germline V lookup: CDR1 MNHEY, CDR2 SMNVEV (reference sequence). Trimming at V came to 6 bases and at J to 0 bases, leaving 2 bases not matched to a gene. These sequences were also reported in another study, on human thymus T cells. As that report states: Resected material from corrective heart surgery provided the thymus tissue analysed.

The sample was thymocytes. The chain employs TRBV27 and TRBJ2-1, with 10 nucleotides matching TRBD2. The receptor's source is a boy less than two years old with a congenital heart defect. CDR3 sequence: CASRAGGSSYNEQFF. The CDR3 nucleotides read TGTGCCAGCAGAGCGGGAGGGTCCTCCTACAATGAGCAGTTCTTC.